Listed here are 20 T cell receptor beta chains from one sample, sequenced in a study of T-cell memory formation after mild COVID-19. MiXCR was run by TCRdb on the 5' RACE reads, yielding one entry per CDR3 protein. The sample includes approximately 150,000 distinct CDR3 sequences, roughly 6.3% of them seen just once. Sequenced sample: PBMCs or a T cell subset sorted from them (not recorded which). These receptors were collected from an adult woman who had mild COVID-19 (a few samples of this study predate the infection). Cell type and time point are not known.

V gene TRBV29-1 combines with J gene TRBJ2-7, with TRBD2 identical over 7 bases. From germline, CDR1 is SQVTM and CDR2 ANQGSEA. V was clipped by 4 bases and J by 3 bases; unmatched bases: 15. There are 16 residues in the CDR3. The CDR3 is CSVAPPRGEGNYEQYF. The CDR3 bases are TGCAGCGTTGCACCGCCCCGGGGGGAAGGGAACTACGAGCAGTACTTC.

This clonotype appeared many times. The chain links TRBV15 to TRBJ2-3, with D hard to call. This CDR3 is built from 14 residues. Germline V lookup: CDR1 LNHNV, CDR2 YYDKDF (reference sequence). V gave up 0 bases and J gave up 1 base, with 5 bases separating them. The CDR3 is CATSRDLGTDTQYF. CDR3 nucleotides: TGTGCCACCAGCAGAGATCTAGGCACAGATACGCAGTATTTT.

This chain uses TRBV24-1 with TRBJ2-7, with 9 bases fitting TRBD1. V shed 2 bases and J 2 bases; nucleotides not matched to a gene: 3. Germline-derived CDR1 and CDR2 are KGHDR and SFDVKD. This CDR3 is 15 amino acids long. The CDR3: CATSDSRQGAYEQYF. The CDR3 DNA sequence: TGTGCCACCAGTGATTCCAGACAGGGGGCCTACGAGCAGTACTTC.

This sequence joins TRBV27 and TRBJ2-1, with 8 bases fitting TRBD2. V shed 1 base and J 0 bases; nucleotides not matched to a gene: 5. Looked up from germline, CDR1 is MNHEY and CDR2 is SMNVEV (reference sequence). The CDR3 is 17 residues long. DNA for the CDR3: TGTGCCAGCAGTTTATTCACTAGCGGCAGCTCCTACAATGAGCAGTTCTTC. This translates into CASSLFTSGSSYNEQFF.

This clonotype was seen only a few times. The chain has TRBV29-1 and TRBJ1-1; D call uncertain. The CDR3 totals 18 residues. Germline V gene sequence: CDR1 SQVTM, CDR2 ANQGSEA. V lost 4 bases and J lost 1, with 25 bases in between. The CDR3 here is CSVVGPPRTQAGNTEAFF. Written as DNA, the CDR3 is TGCAGCGTTGTAGGGCCCCCCAGGACTCAGGCGGGGAACACTGAAGCTTTCTTT. Based on the CDR3 plus reference TRBV29-1 and TRBJ1-1, the full variable domain is SAVISQKPSRDICQRGTSLTIQCQVDSQVTMMFWYRQQPGQSLTLIATANQGSEATYESGFVIDKFPISRPNLTFSTLTVSNMSPEDSSIYLCSVVGPPRTQAGNTEAFFGQGTRLTVV.

Ten or more counts support this clonotype. This chain joins TRBV7-2 and TRBJ2-1; D unclear. Germline V gene sequence: CDR1 SGHTA, CDR2 FQGNSA. Trimming shortened V by 5 bases and J by 9 bases, and 8 bases separated the two germline ends. The CDR3 runs 11 residues. The CDR3 bases are TGTGCCAGCAGCACAGTAGGTGAGCAGTTCTTC. It specifies CASSTVGEQFF.

This clonotype was counted only a few times. The gene calls are TRBV12-3 or TRBV12-4 and TRBJ1-5; perhaps TRBD1 as D (5 bases). The V end was cut by 6 bases, the J end by 7 bases, with 13 bases between. The CDR3 consists of 13 residues. The CDR3 spells CASRGQGVQPQHF. The CDR3, as DNA: TGTGCCAGCAGGGGGCAGGGAGTCCAGCCCCAGCATTTT.

This clonotype was picked up a small number of times. The chain joins TRBV7-8 to TRBJ2-1; TRBD1 agrees at 9 bases. J was trimmed by 4 bases and V by 6 bases; bases with no gene match: 4. This CDR3 contains 14 residues. The germline V gene has CDR1 SGHVS and CDR2 FQNEAQ. This chain's CDR3 is CASRSGTGYNEQFF. CDR3 sequence (DNA): TGTGCCAGCAGATCCGGGACAGGGTACAATGAGCAGTTCTTC.

This rearrangement joins TRBV6-6 to TRBJ1-5; D might be TRBD1 (6 bases). CDR1 and CDR2 (germline): MNHNY, SVGAGI (reference sequence). The CDR3 spans 16 residues. V dropped 6 bases and J dropped 2 bases, with 17 bases sitting between them. DNA of the CDR3: TGTGCCAGCAGACGACCGGGGGGGGCGGGCAATCAGCCCCAGCATTTT. Amino acids: CASRRPGGAGNQPQHF.

This clonotype has a count of ten or more. This chain joins TRBV9 and TRBJ2-1; the match to TRBD2 covers 11 bases. V trimming: 0 bases; J trimming: 9 bases; junction bases outside the gene matches: 8. The CDR3 runs to 16 residues. Germline V gene lookup returns CDR1 SGDLS and CDR2 YYNGEE. DNA of the CDR3: TGTGCCAGCAGCGTAGAGGTAGCGGGGGGGCTCGGTGAGCAGTTCTTC. Amino acids: CASSVEVAGGLGEQFF. Complete variable domain (other parts from reference TRBV9 and TRBJ2-1): DSGVTQTPKHLITATGQRVTLRCSPRSGDLSVYWYQQSLDQGLQFLIQYYNGEERAKGNILERFSAQQFPDLHSELNLSSLELGDSALYFCASSVEVAGGLGEQFFGPGTRLTVL.

This clonotype has at least ten counts. The CDR3 sequence: CASSELGSGGNEQYF. The CDR3 region has the DNA TGTGCCAGCAGCGAACTAGGGAGCGGGGGCAACGAGCAGTACTTC. This chain joins TRBV3-1 and TRBJ2-7, with 8 bases lining up with TRBD2. After removal of 5 bases from V and 5 bases from J, the junction contained 11 bases not matched to a gene. CDR1 and CDR2 (germline): LGHDT, YNNKEL (reference sequence). This CDR3 is built from 15 residues.

This clonotype appeared many times. The chain is built from TRBV10-3 and TRBJ2-7; D possibly corresponds to TRBD1 (6 bases). Trimming removed 8 bases at V and 5 bases at J, with 16 bases between. The CDR3 consists of 13 residues. From germline, CDR1 is ENHRY and CDR2 SYGVKD. The CDR3 DNA sequence: TGTGCCATCGCAAATCAGGGGATGCACGAGCAGTACTTC. This sequence encodes CAIANQGMHEQYF.

The V call is TRBV30, the J call TRBJ2-1, with D perhaps TRBD1 or TRBD2 (6 bases each). Germline assignment: CDR1 GTSNPN and CDR2 SVGIG (reference sequence). V was pared by 0 bases and J by 13 bases, with 10 bases between. This CDR3 contains 11 residues. The CDR3 coding sequence is TGTGCCTGGAGTGTACGGGGGCCCCAGTTCTTC. As protein: CAWSVRGPQFF.

In regard to this clonotype: Since a much larger clone is just one base distant, this may be a read error. V usage is TRBV14 and J usage is TRBJ2-4; D may match TRBD1 or TRBD2 (5 bases each). CDR1 and CDR2 from the germline V gene are SGHDN and FVKESK. This CDR3 has 17 amino acids. Here the CDR3 reads CASSQHRGSRGKNSQYF. The CDR3 nucleotides read TGTGCCAGCAGCCAACACCGGGGCTCGCGTGGCAAAAACAGTCAGTACTTC.

J is TRBJ1-2 and V is TRBV3-1, with D maybe TRBD1 (6 bases). Per germline, CDR1 LGHDT and CDR2 YNNKEL (reference sequence). This CDR3 has 13 amino acids. V was clipped by 3 bases and J by 8 bases, with 13 bases between them. CDR3 bases: TGTGCCAGCAGCCAGATACAGGGCGGCGGCTACACCTTC. Protein: CASSQIQGGGYTF.

The CDR3 loop reads CATSDSRSAKNIQYF. In DNA form, the CDR3 reads TGTGCCACCAGTGATTCTCGTTCGGCCAAAAACATTCAGTACTTC. The V call is TRBV24-1, the J call TRBJ2-4; D remains unclear. V was shortened by 2 bases and J by 1 base, with 8 bases between the two germline ends. CDR3 length: 15 residues. Per germline, CDR1 KGHDR and CDR2 SFDVKD.

The rearrangement uses TRBV12-3 or TRBV12-4 and TRBJ1-2, with D possibly TRBD1 on 5 matching bases. V lost 11 bases, J lost 4 bases, and 14 bases lay in between. CDR3 length: 12 amino acids. CDR3 sequence reads: CAVRGTSYGYTF. The CDR3 coding sequence is TGTGCCGTCCGGGGGACTAGCTATGGCTACACCTTC.

At least ten counts were recorded for this clonotype. The V and J genes are TRBV20-1 and TRBJ2-2; 10 bases fit TRBD1. CDR1 and CDR2 (germline): DFQATT, SNEGSKA (reference sequence). V shed 6 bases and J 5 bases; nucleotides not matched to a gene: 12. This CDR3 is built from 16 residues. This chain's CDR3 is CSARPPGTGVTGELFF. CDR3 coding DNA: TGCAGTGCGAGACCCCCCGGGACAGGGGTGACCGGGGAGCTGTTTTTT.

This chain joins TRBV7-9 and TRBJ2-7, with TRBD1 matching 8 bases. The CDR3 is 15 residues long. CDR1 is SEHNR, CDR2 FQNEAQ, per germline (reference sequence). V lost 6 bases to trimming and J lost 5 bases; unmatched junction nucleotides: 12. CDR3 DNA sequence: TGTGCCAGCAGACGGACAGGGCTCCTGGAGGACGAGCAGTACTTC. Encoded protein: CASRRTGLLEDEQYF.

The chain is built from TRBV7-2 and TRBJ2-2, with D hard to call. The CDR3 covers 14 residues. V lost 1 base and J lost 6, with 9 bases in between. From germline, CDR1 is SGHTA and CDR2 FQGNSA. The CDR3 DNA reads as TGTGCCAGCAGCTTAGATGGTGGCCCCGGGGAGCTGTTTTTT. Translation: CASSLDGGPGELFF.